This TCR beta chain was found in a study of T cell responses to AZD1222 COVID-19 vaccine. This clone was detected a few times. J lost 2 bases, V lost 3 bases, and 4 bases had no gene match. This CDR3 spans 16 amino acids. Looked up from germline, CDR1 is MNHEY and CDR2 is SVGAGI. Data came from immunoSEQ multiplex PCR; TCRdb stores just in-frame clones and leaves some out. Among 90,000 to 120,000 clones listed, around 90% were seen once. The chain links TRBV6-5 to TRBJ2-5, with 12 bases lining up with TRBD2. The origin of this receptor is an adult in good health. The sample consisted of peripheral blood, taken on day 0 of MenACWY control vaccination. The CDR3 DNA follows: TGTGCCAGCAGTTATTACGGGACTAGCGGGCAAGAGACCCAGTACTTC. This gives the protein CASSYYGTSGQETQYF.